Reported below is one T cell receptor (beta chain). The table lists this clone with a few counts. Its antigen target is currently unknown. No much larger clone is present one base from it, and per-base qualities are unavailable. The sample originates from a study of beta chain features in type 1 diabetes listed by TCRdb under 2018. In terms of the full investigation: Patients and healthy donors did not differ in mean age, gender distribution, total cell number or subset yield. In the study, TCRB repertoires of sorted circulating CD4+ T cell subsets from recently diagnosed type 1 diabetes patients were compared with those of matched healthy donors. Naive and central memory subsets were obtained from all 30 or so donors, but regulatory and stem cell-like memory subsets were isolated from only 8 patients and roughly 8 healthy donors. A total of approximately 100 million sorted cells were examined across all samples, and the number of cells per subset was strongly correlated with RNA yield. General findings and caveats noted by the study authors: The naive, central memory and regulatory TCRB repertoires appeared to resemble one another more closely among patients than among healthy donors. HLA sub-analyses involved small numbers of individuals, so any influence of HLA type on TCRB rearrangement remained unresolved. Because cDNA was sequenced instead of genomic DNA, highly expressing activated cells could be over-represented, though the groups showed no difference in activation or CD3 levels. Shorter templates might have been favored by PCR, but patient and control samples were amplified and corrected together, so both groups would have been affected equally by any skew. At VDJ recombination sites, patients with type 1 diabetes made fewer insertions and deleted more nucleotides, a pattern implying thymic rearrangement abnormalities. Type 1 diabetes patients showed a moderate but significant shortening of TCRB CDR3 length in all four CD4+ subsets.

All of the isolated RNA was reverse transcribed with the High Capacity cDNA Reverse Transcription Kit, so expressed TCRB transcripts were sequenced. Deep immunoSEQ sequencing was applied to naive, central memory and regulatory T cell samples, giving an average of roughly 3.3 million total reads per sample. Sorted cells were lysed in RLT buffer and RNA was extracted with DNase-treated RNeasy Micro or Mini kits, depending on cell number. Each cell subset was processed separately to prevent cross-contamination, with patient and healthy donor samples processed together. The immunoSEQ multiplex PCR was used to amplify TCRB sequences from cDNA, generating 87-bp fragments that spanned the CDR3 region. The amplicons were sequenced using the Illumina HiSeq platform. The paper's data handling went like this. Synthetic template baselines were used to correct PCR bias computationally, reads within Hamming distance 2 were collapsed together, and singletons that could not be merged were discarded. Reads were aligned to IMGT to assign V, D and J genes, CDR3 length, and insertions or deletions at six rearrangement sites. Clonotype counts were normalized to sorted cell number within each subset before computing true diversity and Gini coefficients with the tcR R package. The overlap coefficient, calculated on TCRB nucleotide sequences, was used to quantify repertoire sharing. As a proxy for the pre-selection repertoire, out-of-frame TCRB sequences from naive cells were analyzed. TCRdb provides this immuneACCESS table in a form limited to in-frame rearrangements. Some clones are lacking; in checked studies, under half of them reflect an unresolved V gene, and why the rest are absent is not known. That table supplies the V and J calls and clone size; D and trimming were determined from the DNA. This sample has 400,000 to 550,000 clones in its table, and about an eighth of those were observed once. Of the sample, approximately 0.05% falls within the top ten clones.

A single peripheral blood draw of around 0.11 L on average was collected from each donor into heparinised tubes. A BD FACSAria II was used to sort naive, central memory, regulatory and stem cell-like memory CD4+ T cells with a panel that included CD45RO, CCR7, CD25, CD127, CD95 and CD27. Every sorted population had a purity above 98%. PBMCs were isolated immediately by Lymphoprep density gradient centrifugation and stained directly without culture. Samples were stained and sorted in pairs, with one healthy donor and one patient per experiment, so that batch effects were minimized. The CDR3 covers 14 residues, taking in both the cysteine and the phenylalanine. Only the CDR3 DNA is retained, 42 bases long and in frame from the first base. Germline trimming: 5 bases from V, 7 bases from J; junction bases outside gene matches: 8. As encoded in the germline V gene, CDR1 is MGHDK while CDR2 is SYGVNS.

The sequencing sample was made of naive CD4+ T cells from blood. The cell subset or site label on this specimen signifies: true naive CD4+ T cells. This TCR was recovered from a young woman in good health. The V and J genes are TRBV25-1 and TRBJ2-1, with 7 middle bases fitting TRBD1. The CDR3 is CASSPSGQLNEQFF. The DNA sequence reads TGTGCCAGCAGTCCTTCGGGACAGTTGAATGAGCAGTTCTTC.